The 5 T cell receptor beta chains below were found in one sample sequenced in a study of cytomegalovirus exposure and HLA in healthy donors. In the PCR, 60 Vbeta and 13 Jbeta primers were used. Profiling relied on immunoSEQ multiplex PCR, and the TCRdb table lists in-frame clones only, not all of them. The sample spans tens of thousands of clones; the ten largest clones claim around 1.1%. Source material: PBMCs. These receptor sequences come from a woman in her 30s in good health and CMV-seronegative.

V is TRBV7-9 and J is TRBJ2-5; 9 nucleotides match TRBD1. In germline, CDR1 is SEHNR, CDR2 FQNEAQ (reference sequence). V trimming: 5 bases; J trimming: 5 bases; junction bases outside the gene matches: 12. The CDR3 length is 16 residues. CDR3 in DNA: TGTGCCAGCAGCCACGAAGGGACAGGGTCCGCGGAGACCCAGTACTTC. Translation gives CASSHEGTGSAETQYF.

The chain links TRBV2 to TRBJ1-3; 7 nucleotides line up with TRBD1. Trimming took 6 bases from V and 0 from J; bases not matched to a gene: 5. Germline V CDR1 and CDR2: SNHLY, FYNNEI. CDR3 size: 15 residues. The CDR3 DNA sequence: TGTGCCAGCAGCAGGACAGGCGACTCTGGAAACACCATATATTTT. Translating it yields CASSRTGDSGNTIYF.

The CDR3 sequence: CASRTGVSYNEQFF. The CDR3 DNA sequence: TGCGCCAGCAGGACAGGGGTGTCCTACAATGAGCAGTTCTTC. The chain has TRBV5-1 and TRBJ2-1; TRBD1 aligns across 8 bases. The CDR3 runs to 14 residues. CDR1 is SGHRS and CDR2 is YFSETQ in the germline V gene. With V trimmed by 5 bases and J by 1 base, 2 bases remained unmatched.

The V and J genes are TRBV19 and TRBJ2-1, with TRBD1 matching over 8 bases. V trimming: 8 bases; J trimming: 7 bases; junction bases outside the gene matches: 4. Germline CDR1 is LNHDA and CDR2 is SQIVND (reference sequence). This CDR3 has 12 residues. The CDR3 region is CASRDRGNEQFF. The CDR3 DNA sequence: TGTGCCAGTCGCGACAGGGGTAATGAGCAGTTCTTC.

The V and J genes are TRBV5-4 and TRBJ1-2; perhaps TRBD1 as D (5 bases). With 3 bases removed from V and 4 bases from J, the gap between germline ends came to 13 bases. Germline V gene lookup returns CDR1 SGHNT and CDR2 YYREEE (reference sequence). There are 14 residues in the CDR3. The CDR3 DNA reads TGTGCCAGCAGCTCGCCCACAGGAGCCTATGGCTACACCTTC. Residues: CASSSPTGAYGYTF.